This TCR beta chain comes out of a study of blood T cells in healthy people across ages. Study results and caveats: The study could not conclusively compare naive and antigen-experienced cells, given its unsorted PBMCs.

With regard to this clonotype: The antigen is unknown.

Trimming removed 7 bases at V and 0 bases at J, with 13 bases between. CDR1 is SGHTA, CDR2 FQGNSA, per germline. There are 15 residues in the CDR3. Every donor gave roughly 9.2 milliliters of peripheral blood. The authors ran a second PCR of about 6 to 11 cycles using a sample-barcoded 5' primer and a J-beta primer mix. Using its own MiXCR run on the 5' RACE reads, TCRdb lists one record per CDR3 protein. There are 1.5 million to 2 million distinct CDR3 sequences in the sample; 28% occur only once, and 7.7% lies in the top ten. Sequencing was carried out using blood. The chain has TRBV7-2 and TRBJ2-1, with D unresolved. The receptor's source is a woman in her 30s in good health. This CDR3 is CASTTSVSSYNEQFF. For the CDR3, the DNA is TGTGCCAGCACCACCTCGGTGAGCTCCTACAATGAGCAGTTCTTC.